This T cell receptor beta chain is from a study of cytomegalovirus exposure and HLA in healthy donors. PCR amplification relied on 60 Vbeta primers (plus 13 Jbeta primers). Assay used: immunoSEQ multiplex PCR; TCRdb lists only in-frame clones, some missing. The sample gives roughly 150,000 clones, about 74% of which show up once; around an eighth is in the top ten. The CDR3 has 15 amino acids. Per the germline V gene, CDR1 is SEHNR and CDR2 is FQNEAQ (reference sequence). Trimming left V 6 bases short and J 3 bases short, with 14 bases between. The specimen was PBMCs. This receptor was identified in a man in his forties or fifties in good health and CMV-seropositive. The chain couples TRBV7-9 to TRBJ2-2, with a tentative D call TRBD2 (5 bases). Written as DNA, the CDR3 is TGTGCCAGCAGTTCGGGGTTCTGGGACACCGGGGAGCTGTTTTTT. Translating it yields CASSSGFWDTGELFF.